The rows below give T cell receptor beta chains drawn from one sample of a study of T cells in Graves' hyperthyroidism and ophthalmopathy. One entry per CDR3 protein results from TCRdb running MiXCR on the multiplex PCR reads. The sample holds some 180,000 distinct CDR3 sequences, about 17% seen once. Sequencing was carried out using blood. These receptors all come from a woman in her forties or fifties with Graves' hyperthyroidism. CDR3s include the opening cysteine and the closing phenylalanine or tryptophan. The D gene is left open where the match is weak. Clone sizes are given selectively: once, few, many, or a class where the clone is expanded.

d_gene	v_gene	abundance	j_gene	CDR3aa	CDR3nt
NA	TRBV2	NA	TRBJ2-5	CASSEGGAQETQYF	TGTGCCAGCAGTGAAGGGGGAGCCCAAGAGACCCAGTACTTC
NA	TRBV7-2	many	TRBJ2-1	CASRRGGTATYNEQFF	TGTGCCAGCAGGCGAGGAGGGACAGCAACCTACAATGAGCAGTTCTTC
NA	TRBV11-2	few	TRBJ2-1	CTSSLSSYNEQFF	TGTACCAGCAGCTTGAGCTCCTACAATGAGCAGTTCTTC
TRBD2	TRBV7-9	many	TRBJ2-1	CASSPGGAGAGYNEQFF	TGTGCCAGCAGCCCGGGGGGAGCGGGGGCGGGGTACAATGAGCAGTTCTTC
TRBD1	TRBV6-2/TRBV6-3	many	TRBJ1-6	CASSHPTQGKRSPLHF	TGTGCCAGCAGTCATCCGACACAGGGGAAACGTTCACCCCTCCACTTT
NA	TRBV10-1	many	TRBJ1-1	CASSESMVTEAFF	TGCGCCAGCAGTGAGTCGATGGTCACTGAAGCTTTCTTT
NA	TRBV2	many	TRBJ1-2	CASKTDTVYGYTF	TGTGCCAGCAAAACTGACACCGTCTATGGCTACACCTTC
NA	TRBV28	many	TRBJ2-6	CASSLTAGANVLTF	TGTGCCAGCAGTTTGACAGCTGGGGCCAACGTCCTGACTTTC
NA	TRBV5-6	NA	TRBJ1-2	CASSPERGSLSNSYGYTF	TGTGCCAGCAGCCCGGAGCGTGGCAGTCTGTCAAATAGCTATGGCTACACCTTC
TRBD1	TRBV2	many	TRBJ1-5	CASSEPYRGNQPQHF	TGTGCCAGCAGTGAACCTTACAGGGGAAATCAGCCCCAGCATTTT